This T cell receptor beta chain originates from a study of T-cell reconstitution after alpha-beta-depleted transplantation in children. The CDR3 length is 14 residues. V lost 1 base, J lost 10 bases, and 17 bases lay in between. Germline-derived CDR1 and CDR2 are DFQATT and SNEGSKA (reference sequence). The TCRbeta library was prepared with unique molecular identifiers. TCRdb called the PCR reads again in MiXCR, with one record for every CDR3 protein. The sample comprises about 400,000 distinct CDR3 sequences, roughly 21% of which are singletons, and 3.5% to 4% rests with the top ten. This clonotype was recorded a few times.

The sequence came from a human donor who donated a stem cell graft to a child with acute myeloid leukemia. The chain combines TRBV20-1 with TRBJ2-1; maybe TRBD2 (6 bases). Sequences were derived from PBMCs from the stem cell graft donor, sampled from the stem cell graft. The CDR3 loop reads CSARGDSPGWEQFF. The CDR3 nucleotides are TGCAGTGCTAGAGGGGACTCCCCGGGATGGGAGCAGTTCTTC.